The rows below give T cell receptor beta chains drawn from one sample of a study of beta chain features in type 1 diabetes. Assay used: immunoSEQ multiplex PCR; TCRdb lists only in-frame clones, some missing. The sample has 300,000 to 350,000 clones; around 9.3% are singletons. Input material: central memory CD4+ T cells from blood. Receptors were obtained from a man younger than 40 with type 1 diabetes. CDR3s include the opening cysteine and the closing phenylalanine or tryptophan. D genes are given only for firm matches. Only some rows state a clone size, as once, few, many or a class for expanded clones.

TRBJ1-4 | . | TRBV4-3 | . | CASSQNRAAGEKLFF | TGCGCCAGCAGCCAGAACAGGGCGGCCGGCGAAAAACTGTTTTTT
TRBJ2-2 | . | TRBV11-2 | . | CASSQTQKTTGELFF | TGTGCCAGCAGCCAAACACAGAAGACGACCGGGGAGCTGTTTTTT
TRBJ2-7 | TRBD1 | TRBV5-1 | few | CASRVGTADLEQYF | TGCGCCAGCAGGGTAGGGACAGCGGACCTCGAGCAGTACTTC
TRBJ2-3 | . | TRBV4-3 | . | CASSPGTDTQYF | TGCGCCAGCAGCCCAGGCACAGATACGCAGTATTTT
TRBJ2-3 | . | TRBV29-1 | . | CSVSGGVRPDTQYF | TGCAGCGTCTCCGGGGGAGTTCGACCAGATACGCAGTATTTT
TRBJ2-3 | TRBD2 | TRBV5-1 | few | CASSGGTSGASPTDTQYF | TGCGCCAGCAGCGGAGGGACTAGCGGAGCGAGTCCCACAGATACGCAGTATTTT
TRBJ2-3 | . | TRBV9 | few | CASGSNTDTQYF | TGTGCCAGCGGATCCAACACAGATACGCAGTATTTT
TRBJ2-3 | . | TRBV10-2 | few | CASRDRVQGWTDTQYF | TGCGCCAGCAGGGATCGGGTACAGGGATGGACAGATACGCAGTATTTT
TRBJ1-2 | TRBD1 | TRBV19 | . | CASSLRDRFYGYTF | TGTGCCAGTAGTCTCAGGGACAGGTTTTATGGCTACACCTTC
TRBJ1-2 | . | TRBV6-6 | once | CASHFLRRYGYTF | TGTGCCAGCCATTTCCTCCGGAGGTATGGCTACACCTTC
TRBJ2-1 | TRBD2 | TRBV6-1 | few | CASSWARGRDEQFF | TGTGCCAGCAGTTGGGCTCGCGGGAGGGATGAGCAGTTCTTC
TRBJ2-3 | . | TRBV9 | few | CASSVGGADTQYF | TGTGCCAGCAGCGTAGGGGGGGCAGATACGCAGTATTTT
TRBJ2-1 | . | TRBV7-7 | few | CASTLPSGLTYNEQFF | TGTGCTAGCACCTTACCCTCGGGGTTGACCTACAATGAGCAGTTCTTC
TRBJ1-1 | . | TRBV12-5 | . | CASGLGDAWTEAFF | TGTGCTAGTGGTTTGGGGGACGCCTGGACTGAAGCTTTCTTT
TRBJ2-5 | . | TRBV5-1 | . | CASSTTSEDSQTQYF | TGCGCCAGCAGCACCACTAGCGAGGACAGCCAGACCCAGTACTTC
TRBJ2-1 | . | TRBV1 | few | CTSSTYGGDEQFF | TGCACCAGCAGCACCTATGGGGGGGATGAGCAGTTCTTC
TRBJ1-2 | . | TRBV28 | many | CASSSRGRNYGYTF | TGTGCCAGCAGCTCCCGGGGCAGGAACTATGGCTACACCTTC
TRBJ1-1 | . | TRBV29-1 | few | CSVEEGIAFF | TGCAGCGTTGAAGAAGGTATAGCTTTCTTT
TRBJ1-6 | . | TRBV6-5 | . | CASTSGVSNSPLHF | TGTGCCAGCACCTCAGGGGTGTCCAATTCACCCCTCCACTTT
TRBJ1-1 | . | TRBV7-2 | few | CASRQGYTEAFF | TGTGCCAGCAGACAGGGATACACTGAAGCTTTCTTT
TRBJ2-7 | . | TRBV27 | few | CASREPRGSPYQQYF | TGTGCCAGCAGAGAACCAAGGGGCTCCCCGTACCAGCAGTACTTC
TRBJ2-2 | . | TRBV18 | . | CASSPRTTNTGELFF | TGTGCCAGCTCACCTCGGACAACGAACACCGGGGAGCTGTTTTTT
TRBJ1-5 | . | TRBV4-3 | many | CASSQDMGQPQHF | TGCGCCAGCAGCCAAGATATGGGTCAGCCCCAGCATTTT
TRBJ2-3 | TRBD1 | TRBV19 | . | CASSPQRDSLPSTDTQYF | TGTGCCAGTAGTCCTCAGAGGGACAGCCTACCTAGCACAGATACGCAGTATTTT
TRBJ2-7 | . | TRBV6-6 | many | CASRKQVRYEQYF | TGTGCCAGCAGGAAACAGGTGCGCTACGAGCAGTACTTC
TRBJ2-3 | . | TRBV6-5 | few | CASSKPGARADTQYF | TGTGCCAGCAGCAAACCCGGAGCGCGGGCAGATACGCAGTATTTT
TRBJ2-2 | . | TRBV7-2 | . | CASSVGPQGGTGELFF | TGTGCCAGCAGCGTAGGCCCTCAGGGGGGAACCGGGGAGCTGTTTTTT
TRBJ2-1 | . | TRBV9 | few | CASTRTVSYNEQFF | TGTGCCAGCACGCGGACTGTGAGCTACAATGAGCAGTTCTTC
TRBJ2-3 | TRBD1 | TRBV5-1 | . | CASSLGQGTTTDTQYF | TGCGCCAGCAGCCTCGGACAGGGGACAACCACAGATACGCAGTATTTT
TRBJ2-2 | . | TRBV6-5 | . | CASSYWGGNTGELFF | TGTGCCAGCAGTTACTGGGGAGGAAACACCGGGGAGCTGTTTTTT
TRBJ2-3 | . | TRBV14 | many | CASSLRQKDTQYF | TGTGCCAGCAGCCTGCGGCAGAAGGATACGCAGTATTTT
TRBJ1-5 | TRBD1 | TRBV28 | . | CASSPGQGARSNQPQHF | TGTGCCAGCAGTCCGGGACAGGGGGCGCGGAGCAATCAGCCCCAGCATTTT
TRBJ2-2 | TRBD2 | TRBV2 | . | CASSGTSGGSTGELFF | TGTGCGAGCAGTGGGACTAGCGGGGGGTCCACCGGGGAGCTGTTTTTT
TRBJ2-5 | . | TRBV7-2 | few | CASSHPRGAPETQYF | TGTGCCAGCAGCCACCCCCGGGGGGCCCCAGAGACCCAGTACTTC
TRBJ2-5 | . | TRBV29-1 | . | CSVVDRYARKETQYF | TGCAGCGTTGTCGACAGGTATGCTCGAAAAGAGACCCAGTACTTC
TRBJ1-2 | TRBD1 | TRBV14 | few | CASSQVQGANYGYTF | TGTGCCAGCAGCCAAGTGCAGGGGGCTAACTATGGCTACACCTTC
TRBJ2-6 | TRBD2 | TRBV10-3 | . | CAISPGLAEGANVLTF | TGTGCCATCAGCCCGGGACTAGCGGAGGGGGCCAACGTCCTGACTTTC
TRBJ1-1 | . | TRBV5-6 | few | CASSLVLTWGTEAFF | TGTGCCAGCAGCTTGGTGCTTACATGGGGCACTGAAGCTTTCTTT
TRBJ2-1 | TRBD1 | TRBV11-2 | few | CASSHSSRLDRGMNEQFF | TGTGCCAGCAGCCACTCGTCTCGCCTGGACAGGGGGATGAATGAGCAGTTCTTC
TRBJ2-7 | . | TRBV6-1 | . | CASHGGGDIPYEQYF | TGTGCCAGCCACGGTGGTGGCGACATCCCCTACGAGCAGTACTTC
TRBJ1-3 | . | TRBV5-1 | few | CASSLGGTPSGNTIYF | TGCGCCAGCAGCCTGGGAGGGACACCCTCTGGAAACACCATATATTTT
TRBJ2-5 | . | TRBV28 | few | CASINSAIQETQYF | TGTGCCAGCATAAATTCGGCGATTCAAGAGACCCAGTACTTC